This TCR beta chain is from a study of blood T cell repertoires in COVID-19. At the level of the study: Samples came from the United States, Italy and Spain, spanning acute and convalescent COVID-19.

The trim removed 8 bases at V and 6 bases at J, leaving 13 bases unmatched. CDR1 and CDR2 (germline): ENHRY, SYGVKD. The length of the CDR3 is 15 residues. In this sample, this clone turned up a few times. Authors' methods: How many nucleated cells were present was estimated from reference gene primer amplification. The protocol was immunoSEQ multiplex PCR, while the TCRdb copy is restricted to in-frame clones and leaves out a portion. V, J and clone size derive from that table, while D and trimming were established from the DNA sequence. The table lists about 36,000 clones, around four fifths of them singletons, with under 15% in the top ten.

The source of this sequence is a human donor in a cohort sampled during active COVID-19. The rearrangement uses TRBV10-3 and TRBJ2-7; 10 bases line up with TRBD1. The sequencing input was peripheral blood. In DNA, the CDR3 is TGTGCCATCTTAGAGGGACAGGGGAGGAAGGGCGAGCAGTACTTC. It encodes CAILEGQGRKGEQYF.